The T cell receptor beta chain described here comes from a study of blood T cell repertoires in COVID-19. Profiled with immunoSEQ multiplex PCR; TCRdb holds only in-frame clones, not every one. The sample holds fewer than 250,000 clones, about 85% seen once. Germline assignment: CDR1 SGDLS and CDR2 YYNGEE. The CDR3 is 20 residues long. Losses at the gene ends were 4 bases for V and 0 bases for J; bases not matched to a gene: 15. This clonotype was sampled from a man between 65 and 85 years old with acute or convalescent COVID-19. The chain combines TRBV9 with TRBJ2-6, with TRBD1 identical over 8 bases. The sequencing input was peripheral blood. The CDR3 coding sequence is TGTGCCAGCAGCCCCCACATACTGGACAGGGCCATCTCTGGGGCCAACGTCCTGACTTTC. This sequence encodes CASSPHILDRAISGANVLTF.